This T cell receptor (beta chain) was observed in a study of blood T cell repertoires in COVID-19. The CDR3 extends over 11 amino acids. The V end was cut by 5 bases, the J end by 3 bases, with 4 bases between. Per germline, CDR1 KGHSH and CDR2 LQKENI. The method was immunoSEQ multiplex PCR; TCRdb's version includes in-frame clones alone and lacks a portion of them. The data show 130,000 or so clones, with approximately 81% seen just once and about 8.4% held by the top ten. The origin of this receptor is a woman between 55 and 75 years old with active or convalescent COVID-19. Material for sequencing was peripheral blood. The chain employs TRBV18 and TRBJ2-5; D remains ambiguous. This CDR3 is CASSAEETQYF. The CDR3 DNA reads TGTGCCAGCTCAGCAGAAGAGACCCAGTACTTC.